This T cell receptor beta chain was obtained from a study of blood T cell repertoires in COVID-19. About the research overall: Acute and convalescent COVID-19 specimens originated in the United States, Italy and Spain. PBMCs, B-cell-depleted T cells, or T cells were the source of the cDNA or gDNA that made up the material.

In the case of this clone: Other DNA sequences from this sample encode an identical CDR3 as well.

As originally analysed: Reference gene primers were amplified, and this amplification served to estimate nucleated cell counts. The table came from immunoSEQ multiplex PCR; TCRdb's copy has only in-frame clones and leaves some out. The D gene and trimming were derived from the DNA, and the V and J assignments and clone size from that table. The repertoire includes under 130,000 clones, about 76% of them detected once, and roughly a fifth sits in the top ten. Losses at the gene ends were 5 bases for V and 6 bases for J; bases not matched to a gene: 5. CDR1 MNHEY and CDR2 SVGEGT come from the germline V gene. The length of the CDR3 is 13 residues.

The sample taken for sequencing was peripheral blood. This sequence joins TRBV6-2 or TRBV6-3 and TRBJ1-2; TRBD1 agrees at 8 bases. This receptor was identified in a woman aged 70 to 79 with acute or convalescent COVID-19. The CDR3 DNA reads as TGTGCCAGCAGTAGGACAGGGAGGGATGGCTACACCTTC. It translates to CASSRTGRDGYTF.